Below, 25 T cell receptor beta chains from the same sample are listed, as sequenced in a study of blood T cell repertoires in COVID-19. Here immunoSEQ multiplex PCR was the method, and the copy in TCRdb shows in-frame clones only, minus some. This table has roughly 180,000 clones, roughly 81% appearing once. Sequencing was done on a sample of peripheral blood. The receptor source for this set is a woman aged 45 to 65 with COVID-19, enrolled during active disease.

The chain joins TRBV11-3 to TRBJ1-4; the D is unclear. The V and J ends lost 3 bases and 8 bases respectively, with 13 bases between them. Germline V gives CDR1 SGHNT, CDR2 YENEEA. The CDR3 is 14 amino acids. CDR3 region: CASSFLEDPEKLFF. As DNA, the CDR3 is TGTGCCAGCAGCTTTCTCGAGGATCCGGAAAAACTGTTTTTT.

The V call is TRBV6-5, the J call TRBJ2-7; perhaps TRBD1 as D (5 bases). This CDR3 is built from 15 residues. Trimming left V 0 bases short and J 3 bases short, with 12 bases between. CDR1 MNHEY and CDR2 SVGAGI come from the germline V gene. CDR3 coding DNA: TGTGCCAGCAGTTACTCAGCAGGACACCACTACGAGCAGTACTTC. As protein: CASSYSAGHHYEQYF.

This rearrangement joins TRBV24-1 to TRBJ1-4; 10 nucleotides agree with TRBD1. The CDR3 is 16 residues long. Germline CDR1 reads KGHDR; CDR2 reads SFDVKD. The trim removed 4 bases at V and 5 bases at J, leaving 6 bases unmatched. In nucleotides, the CDR3 is TGTGCCACCAGTGAGCCGACGGGACAGGGGAATGAAAAACTGTTTTTT. Translated: CATSEPTGQGNEKLFF.

In nucleotides, the CDR3 is TGTGCCAGCAGCTTACAGAACACCGGGGAGCTGTTTTTT. Translated, it gives CASSLQNTGELFF. V is TRBV5-6 and J is TRBJ2-2; the D is unclear. Germline lookup yields CDR1 SGHDT and CDR2 YYEEEE. This CDR3 is built from 13 residues. V was cut by 2 bases and J by 1 base, with 3 bases left in between.

This rearrangement joins TRBV6-5 to TRBJ1-2; D is perhaps TRBD1 (6 bases). Germline values: CDR1 MNHEY, CDR2 SVGAGI. The CDR3 contains 13 residues. V lost 6 bases and J lost 2, with 10 bases in between. The CDR3 DNA is TGTGCCAGCAGCGCAACAGGGAACTATGGCTACACCTTC. It is translated as CASSATGNYGYTF.

V gene TRBV11-2 combines with J gene TRBJ2-7; 9 bases agree with TRBD1. This CDR3 is 15 amino acids long. Germline values: CDR1 SGHAT, CDR2 FQNNGV. Unmatched junction bases numbered 5, after V lost 1 base and J lost 4 bases. The CDR3 spells CASSLVPGQGYEQYF. For the CDR3, the DNA is TGTGCCAGCAGCTTAGTACCGGGACAGGGTTACGAGCAGTACTTC. The full variable domain, in which reference TRBV11-2 and TRBJ2-7 provide the parts outside the CDR3, is EAGVAQSPRYKIIEKRQSVAFWCNPISGHATLYWYQQILGQGPKLLIQFQNNGVVDDSQLPKDRFSAERLKGVDSTLKIQPAKLEDSAVYLCASSLVPGQGYEQYFGPGTRLTVT.

CDR3 loop: CASSPGDRGPYSNQPQHF. The CDR3 nucleotides read TGTGCCAGCAGCCCGGGGGACAGGGGGCCGTATAGCAATCAGCCCCAGCATTTT. The chain joins TRBV5-8 to TRBJ1-5, with 12 bases fitting TRBD1. Germline CDR1 reads SGHTS; CDR2 reads YDEGEE. V dropped 4 bases and J dropped 0; count of bases not matched to a gene: 8. This CDR3 contains 18 residues.

V and J are TRBV6-1 and TRBJ1-5, with D unclear. Trimming pared 0 bases from V and 9 bases from J, leaving 18 bases between. The CDR3 runs 16 residues. Germline V gene sequence: CDR1 MNHNS, CDR2 SASEGT. The CDR3 loop is CASSEAGPGWGWPQHF. In DNA, the CDR3 is TGTGCCAGCAGTGAAGCGGGCCCGGGATGGGGTTGGCCCCAGCATTTT.

This chain joins TRBV7-9 and TRBJ2-7; D may be TRBD1 (5 bases). This CDR3 contains 14 residues. The V end was cut by 2 bases, the J end by 4 bases, with 12 bases between. The V gene's germline CDR1 is SEHNR and CDR2 FQNEAQ (reference sequence). CDR3 coding DNA: TGTGCCAGCAGCTTAATGCAGGGCGAATACGAGCAGTACTTC. It translates to CASSLMQGEYEQYF.

The chain combines TRBV6-2 or TRBV6-3 with TRBJ1-5; TRBD1 matches 8 bases. The V segment lost 5 bases and the J segment 6 bases; nucleotides outside the gene matches: 6. The CDR3 is 14 amino acids. Looked up from germline, CDR1 is MNHEY and CDR2 is SVGEGT. CDR3 sequence: CASSQTGGVQPQHF. CDR3 coding DNA: TGTGCCAGCAGTCAAACAGGGGGGGTTCAGCCCCAGCATTTT.

This rearrangement joins TRBV15 to TRBJ1-1; D is possibly TRBD1 (5 bases). With 5 bases removed from V and 3 bases from J, the gap between germline ends came to 10 bases. CDR1 and CDR2 (germline): LNHNV, YYDKDF (reference sequence). The CDR3 spans 13 residues. In nucleotides, the CDR3 is TGTGCCACCAGCTCCCAGGGTGACACTGAAGCTTTCTTT. It specifies CATSSQGDTEAFF.

On this clone: A read error may produce the germline difference seen at one junction end. The J gene is TRBJ1-2, the V gene TRBV6-1, with 7 bases that match TRBD1. Looked up from germline, CDR1 is MNHNS and CDR2 is SASEGT. This CDR3 is 15 amino acids long. CDR3: CASTEGEGGLGRSTF. DNA for the CDR3: TGTGCCAGCACTGAAGGGGAAGGGGGCTTAGGGCGCTCCACCTTC.

This chain joins TRBV11-1 and TRBJ2-1; tentative D call: TRBD1 (6 bases). Trimming took 5 bases from V and 6 from J, leaving 20 bases between them. The CDR3 sequence is 16 residues long. Germline lookup yields CDR1 SGHAT and CDR2 FQDESV (reference sequence). The CDR3, as DNA: TGTGCCAGCAGCCTCGCCCTGGGGGCCGGTATCAATGAGCAGTTCTTC. Amino acid sequence: CASSLALGAGINEQFF.

This clone was seen more than once but under ten times. The chain joins TRBV5-5 to TRBJ2-5; 7 positions match TRBD2. Germline V gene lookup returns CDR1 SGHKS and CDR2 YYEKEE (reference sequence). Trimming took 4 bases from V and 4 from J; bases not matched to a gene: 4. This CDR3 has 13 residues. CDR3 amino acids: CASSPRLAETQYF. The CDR3 bases are TGTGCCAGCAGCCCTAGACTAGCAGAGACCCAGTACTTC.

The V and J genes are TRBV19 and TRBJ2-6; no clear D. The germline V gene has CDR1 LNHDA and CDR2 SQIVND (reference sequence). V was shortened by 0 bases and J by 4 bases, with 10 bases between the two germline ends. CDR3 length: 16 amino acids. For the CDR3, the DNA is TGTGCCAGTAGTATAGAAGGCGGATCCGGGGCCAACGTCCTGACTTTC. Amino acid sequence: CASSIEGGSGANVLTF.

This clone was recorded only once. The chain couples TRBV4-1 to TRBJ1-4; D gene uncertain. This CDR3 has 14 residues. The ends were cut back, 4 bases at V and 3 bases at J, with 9 bases in the middle. The germline V gene has CDR1 MGHRA and CDR2 YSYEKL. The CDR3 sequence is CASSPTAANEKLFF. Here the CDR3 DNA reads TGCGCCAGCAGCCCGACGGCGGCTAATGAAAAACTGTTTTTT.

The gene calls are TRBV5-4 and TRBJ1-2; TRBD1 might be the D (6 bases). Germline-derived CDR1 and CDR2 are SGHNT and YYREEE (reference sequence). V was shortened by 3 bases and J by 3 bases, with 9 bases between the two germline ends. This CDR3 spans 13 amino acids. CDR3 in DNA: TGTGCCAGCAGCTCGACAGGCTACTATGGCTACACCTTC. Protein sequence: CASSSTGYYGYTF.

The genes are TRBV6-6 and TRBJ2-5, with 12 bases that match TRBD2. J lost 2 bases, V lost 0 bases, and 1 base had no gene match. Germline V CDR1 and CDR2: MNHNY, SVGAGI (reference sequence). This CDR3 region has 16 residues. Here the CDR3 reads CASSYSLAGGQETQYF. Here the CDR3 DNA reads TGTGCCAGCAGTTACTCCCTAGCGGGGGGGCAAGAGACCCAGTACTTC.

This clone was seen a handful of times. V and J are TRBV3-1 (or the pseudogene TRBV3-2) and TRBJ2-7, with D tentatively TRBD1 (6 bases). Trimming shortened V by 2 bases and J by 3 bases, and 11 bases separated the two germline ends. The CDR3 is 14 amino acids. Germline CDR1 LGHDT, CDR2 YNNKEL (reference sequence). CDR3 loop: CASSQTGSGYEQYF. CDR3 bases: TGTGCCAGCAGCCAAACAGGGAGCGGCTACGAGCAGTACTTC.

In nucleotides, the CDR3 is TGTGCCAGCAGCCAACAACTAGCGGGGGGAACCGATACGCAGTATTTT. It translates to CASSQQLAGGTDTQYF. J is TRBJ2-3 and V is TRBV3-1 (or the pseudogene TRBV3-2); 12 bases align to TRBD2. The CDR3 is 16 amino acids. V was pared by 2 bases and J by 6 bases, with 6 bases of the junction left unmatched. The germline V gene encodes CDR1 LGHDT and CDR2 YNNKEL (reference sequence).

A note on this clone: Distinct nucleotide sequences in the sample also encode this CDR3. This chain joins TRBV18 and TRBJ1-1; D perhaps matches TRBD1 (5 bases). V gave up 4 bases and J gave up 1 base, with 7 bases separating them. Germline V lookup: CDR1 KGHSH, CDR2 LQKENI. The CDR3 extends over 13 amino acids. The CDR3 loop reads CASSQGQNTEAFF. CDR3 sequence (DNA): TGTGCCAGCTCACAGGGGCAGAACACTGAAGCTTTCTTT.

This chain links TRBV28 with TRBJ1-5; TRBD1 agrees at 7 bases. Germline CDR1 reads MDHEN; CDR2 reads SYDVKM. V shed 3 bases, J shed 5 bases, and the junction held 16 bases outside the gene matches. The CDR3 has 18 residues. Here the CDR3 reads CASSLSTGFGGIDQPQHF. CDR3 nucleotides: TGTGCCAGCAGTTTGTCGACAGGGTTCGGCGGGATTGATCAGCCCCAGCATTTT.

The rearrangement uses TRBV6-5 and TRBJ1-5; D is undetermined. Germline V CDR1 and CDR2: MNHEY, SVGAGI. The CDR3 totals 15 residues. Trimming shortened V by 5 bases and J by 2 bases, and 13 bases separated the two germline ends. Here the CDR3 reads CASSHTSNGNQPQHF. The CDR3 nucleotides read TGTGCCAGCAGTCATACTAGTAATGGCAATCAGCCCCAGCATTTT.

This rearrangement joins TRBV5-1 to TRBJ2-5, with 8 bases fitting TRBD2. This CDR3 has 16 amino acids. After removal of 4 bases from V and 2 bases from J, the junction contained 10 bases not matched to a gene. Germline lookup yields CDR1 SGHRS and CDR2 YFSETQ. The CDR3 DNA is TGCGCCAGCAGCCCGGGGGCAGCGGGGGCGCAAGAGACCCAGTACTTC. It encodes CASSPGAAGAQETQYF.

The chain links TRBV7-2 to TRBJ2-7, with 10 nucleotides matching TRBD2. The germline V gene encodes CDR1 SGHTA and CDR2 FQGNSA. J lost 4 bases, V lost 0 bases, and 3 bases had no gene match. The CDR3 covers 15 residues. In nucleotides, the CDR3 is TGTGCCAGCAGCTTAGCATCTAGCGGGGGTTACGAGCAGTACTTC. Its protein product is CASSLASSGGYEQYF.